Below are 10 T cell receptor beta chains sequenced from a single sample in a study of T cell repertoires in cytomegalovirus infection (dated 2019 in TCRdb). The treatment or condition label, as the study defines it: in vitro stimulation with specific CMV peptide epitopes to enrich CMV-specific T cells. These receptors are not linked to any known antigen. These reads were obtained on an Illumina HiSeq 1500. TCRdb took the public reads, trimmed them with fastp at Q25, ran MiXCR for clone calling and kept in-frame beta chains. Identical CDR3 protein sequences are pooled into one entry, listed with their most common genes and DNA. The sample records about 890,000 distinct CDR3 sequences, 30% to 40% of which are singletons. The biggest ten clones account for about 14% of the sample. Sample: cultured CD8+ T cells from PBMCs, taken from culture after CMV antigen stimulation. Source of these receptors: a human donor in good health (CMV status not recorded). Some clones in this sample may be carry-over from other donors' samples.

Concerning this clonotype: This may come from a read error, since a much larger clone is one base off. The conserved phenylalanine or tryptophan normally closing the CDR3 is absent here, so this likely arose from a read error. DNA for the CDR3: TGTGCCAGCAGCTTAGTTGGGTCAGATACGCAGTATTCT. This translates into CASSLVGSDTQYS. V usage is TRBV7-2 and J usage is TRBJ2-3; the D is unclear. V lost 1 base to trimming and J lost 4 bases, with 6 bases between them. Germline-derived CDR1 and CDR2 are SGHTA and FQGNSA. CDR3 length: 13 amino acids.

Note on this clonotype: Possible read error: a much larger clone is one base away. The genes are TRBV7-2 and TRBJ2-1, with D possibly matching TRBD2 (5 bases). Deletions cut 5 bases from V and 5 bases from J, with 10 bases between. CDR1 and CDR2 from the germline V gene are SGHTA and FQGNSA. The CDR3 is made up of 13 amino acids. The CDR3 protein is CASSTGIHNEQFF. Here the CDR3 DNA reads TGTGCCAGCAGCACGGGGATCCACAATGAGCAGTTCTTC.

Ten or more counts support this clonotype. The rearrangement joins TRBV12-3 or TRBV12-4 to TRBJ2-3; D may match TRBD1 or TRBD2 (5 bases each). V was pared by 7 bases and J by 14 bases, with 19 bases between. This CDR3 has 12 amino acids. The CDR3 spells CASTEGDGGWYF. In DNA form, the CDR3 reads TGTGCCAGCACTGAAGGGGACGGAGGATGGTATTTT.

This clonotype was seen at least ten times. This CDR3 is CASSSYSVTDTQYF. In DNA, the CDR3 is TGTGCCAGCAGCTCCTATAGTGTTACAGATACGCAGTATTTT. The V gene is TRBV7-9, the J gene TRBJ2-3; D remains unclear. Germline V CDR1 and CDR2: SEHNR, FQNEAQ (reference sequence). The germline V and J ends were trimmed by 4 bases and 3 bases, with 11 bases remaining between them. The CDR3 runs to 14 residues.

This clonotype was found many times. The J gene is TRBJ2-6, the V gene TRBV7-9; no clear D gene. The CDR3 sequence is 16 residues long. Germline V gene data show CDR1 as SEHNR and CDR2 as FQNEAQ (reference sequence). Trimming removed 0 bases from V and 0 bases from J, with 6 bases in between. The CDR3 loop is CASSLAVSSGANVLTF. CDR3 in DNA: TGTGCCAGCAGCTTAGCGGTTAGCTCTGGGGCCAACGTCCTGACTTTC.

This clonotype turned up a few times. The rearrangement uses TRBV15 and TRBJ2-3, with 7 bases identical to TRBD2. Unmatched junction bases numbered 9, after V lost 7 bases and J lost 2 bases. There are 15 residues in the CDR3. The germline V gene encodes CDR1 LNHNV and CDR2 YYDKDF (reference sequence). Written as DNA, the CDR3 is TGTGCCACCACTTCCGCGGGACTAATCACAGATACGCAGTATTTT. Protein product: CATTSAGLITDTQYF.

The chain combines TRBV27 with TRBJ2-5; 7 nucleotides agree with TRBD1. The CDR3 spans 14 residues. From germline, CDR1 is MNHEY and CDR2 SMNVEV (reference sequence). The V segment lost 6 bases and the J segment 6 bases; nucleotides outside the gene matches: 10. The CDR3 DNA follows: TGTGCCAGCAGCTTCGGGACAGATCCAAAGACCCAGTACTTC. It codes for CASSFGTDPKTQYF.

This clonotype was recorded many times. The chain links TRBV28 to TRBJ2-2, with no clear D. Trimming took 10 bases from V and 5 from J, leaving 11 bases between them. The CDR3 runs 12 residues. CDR1 and CDR2 (germline): MDHEN, SYDVKM. The CDR3 DNA reads as TGTGCCACCGAAGACCAAACCGGGGAGCTGTTTTTT. Translating it yields CATEDQTGELFF.

This clonotype was seen only once. The chain carries TRBV6-5 and TRBJ2-1; D may be TRBD1 or TRBD2 (5 bases each). With 11 bases removed from V and 8 bases from J, the gap between germline ends came to 22 bases. The CDR3 has 14 amino acids. CDR1 is MNHEY, CDR2 SVGAGI, per germline. The CDR3 DNA follows: TGTGCCTCCAGGGACGGGCGCTTAACCGATGAGCAGTTCTTC. Encoded protein: CASRDGRLTDEQFF.

The J gene is TRBJ2-1, the V gene TRBV7-2; 7 bases agree with TRBD1. CDR1 is SGHTA, CDR2 FQGNSA, per germline. CDR3 length: 16 amino acids. J was trimmed by 0 bases and V by 1 base; bases with no gene match: 3. CDR3 residues: CASSLEGDSSYNEQFF. The CDR3 DNA is TGTGCCAGCAGCTTAGAGGGGGACAGCTCCTACAATGAGCAGTTCTTC.